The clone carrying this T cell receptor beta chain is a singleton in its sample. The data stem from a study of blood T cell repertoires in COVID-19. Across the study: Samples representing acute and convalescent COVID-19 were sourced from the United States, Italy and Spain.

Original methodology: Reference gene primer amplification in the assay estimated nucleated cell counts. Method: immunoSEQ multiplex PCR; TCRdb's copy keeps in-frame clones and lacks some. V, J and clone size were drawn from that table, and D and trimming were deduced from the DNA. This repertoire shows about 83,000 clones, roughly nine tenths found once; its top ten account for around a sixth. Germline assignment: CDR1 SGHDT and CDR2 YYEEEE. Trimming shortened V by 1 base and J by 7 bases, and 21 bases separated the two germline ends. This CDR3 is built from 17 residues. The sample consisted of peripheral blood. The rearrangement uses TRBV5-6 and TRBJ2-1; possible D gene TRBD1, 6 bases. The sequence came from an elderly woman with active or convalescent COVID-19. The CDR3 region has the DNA TGTGCCAGCAGCTTGTTCAGGGGACCCCATCTGAGGAATGAGCAGTTCTTC. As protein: CASSLFRGPHLRNEQFF.